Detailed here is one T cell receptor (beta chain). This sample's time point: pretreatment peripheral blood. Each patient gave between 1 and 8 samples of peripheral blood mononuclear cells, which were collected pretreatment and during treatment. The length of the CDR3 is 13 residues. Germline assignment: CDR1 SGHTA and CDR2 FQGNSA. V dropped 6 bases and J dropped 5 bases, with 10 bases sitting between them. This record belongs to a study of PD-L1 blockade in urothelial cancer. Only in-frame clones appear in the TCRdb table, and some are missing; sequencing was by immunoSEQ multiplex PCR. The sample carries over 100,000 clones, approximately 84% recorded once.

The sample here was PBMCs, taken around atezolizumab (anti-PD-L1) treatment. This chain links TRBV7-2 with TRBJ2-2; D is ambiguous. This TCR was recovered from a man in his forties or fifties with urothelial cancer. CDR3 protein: CASRPGSTGELFF. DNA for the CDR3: TGTGCCAGCAGGCCGGGTTCAACCGGGGAGCTGTTTTTT.